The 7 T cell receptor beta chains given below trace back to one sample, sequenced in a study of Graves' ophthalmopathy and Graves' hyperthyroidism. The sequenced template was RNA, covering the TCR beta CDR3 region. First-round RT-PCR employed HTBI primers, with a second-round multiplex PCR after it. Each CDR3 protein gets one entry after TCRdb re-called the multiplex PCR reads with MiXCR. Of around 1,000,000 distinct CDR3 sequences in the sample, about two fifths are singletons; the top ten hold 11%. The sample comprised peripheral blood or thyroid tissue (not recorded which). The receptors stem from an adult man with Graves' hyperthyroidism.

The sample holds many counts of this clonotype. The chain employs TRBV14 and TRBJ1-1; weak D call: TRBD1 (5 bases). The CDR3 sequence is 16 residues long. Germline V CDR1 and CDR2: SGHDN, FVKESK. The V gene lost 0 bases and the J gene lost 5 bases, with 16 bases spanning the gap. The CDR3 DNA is TGTGCCAGCAGCCAAGATCTAGGGGTAGTGTCGACTGAAGCTTTCTTT. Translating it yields CASSQDLGVVSTEAFF.

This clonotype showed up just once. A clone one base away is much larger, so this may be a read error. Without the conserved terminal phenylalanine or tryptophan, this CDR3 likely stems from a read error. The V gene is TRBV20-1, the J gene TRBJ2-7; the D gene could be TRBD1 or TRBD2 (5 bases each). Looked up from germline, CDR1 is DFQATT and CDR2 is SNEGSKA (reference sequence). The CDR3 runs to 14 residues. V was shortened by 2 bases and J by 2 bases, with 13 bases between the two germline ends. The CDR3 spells CSARRSGRTYEQYL. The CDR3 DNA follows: TGCAGTGCTAGACGTTCGGGGCGGACCTACGAGCAGTACCTC.

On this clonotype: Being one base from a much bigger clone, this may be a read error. The CDR3: CAISETGQGLSEAFF. For the CDR3, the DNA is TGTGCCATCAGTGAGACGGGACAGGGGTTGTCTGAAGCTTTCTTT. V and J are TRBV10-3 and TRBJ1-1, with 10 positions matching TRBD1. Germline CDR1 is ENHRY and CDR2 is SYGVKD. CDR3 length: 15 amino acids. V was pared by 2 bases and J by 6 bases, with 6 bases of the junction left unmatched.

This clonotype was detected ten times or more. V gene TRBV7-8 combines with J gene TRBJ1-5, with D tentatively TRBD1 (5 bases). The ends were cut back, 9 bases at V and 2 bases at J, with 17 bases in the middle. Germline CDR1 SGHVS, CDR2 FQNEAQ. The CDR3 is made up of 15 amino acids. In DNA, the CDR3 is TGTGCCAGTTCTTTAGGGGAAAGGGGCAATCAGCCCCAGCATTTT. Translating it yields CASSLGERGNQPQHF.

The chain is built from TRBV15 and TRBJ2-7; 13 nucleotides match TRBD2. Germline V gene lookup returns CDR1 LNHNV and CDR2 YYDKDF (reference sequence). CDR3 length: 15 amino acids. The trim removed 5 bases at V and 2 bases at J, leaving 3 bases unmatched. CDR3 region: CATSLGLAGAYEQYF. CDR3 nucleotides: TGTGCCACCAGCCTCGGACTAGCGGGAGCCTACGAGCAGTACTTC.

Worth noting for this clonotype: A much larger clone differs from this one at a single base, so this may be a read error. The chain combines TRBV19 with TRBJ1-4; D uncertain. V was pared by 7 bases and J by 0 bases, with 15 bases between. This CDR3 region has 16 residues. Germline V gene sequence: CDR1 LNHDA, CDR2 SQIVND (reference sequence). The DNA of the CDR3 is TGTGCCAGTACCCCACTCAGAACTGCAACTAATGAAAAACTGTTTTTT. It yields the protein CASTPLRTATNEKLFF. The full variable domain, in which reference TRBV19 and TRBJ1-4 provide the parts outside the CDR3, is DGGITQSPKYLFRKEGQNVTLSCEQNLNHDAMYWYRQDPGQGLRLIYYSQIVNDFQKGDIAEGYSVSREKKESFPLTVTSAQKNPTAFYLCASTPLRTATNEKLFFGSGTQLSVL.

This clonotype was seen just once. The CDR3 spells CATPTGGAYGYTF. As DNA, the CDR3 is TGTGCCACGCCCACAGGGGGCGCCTATGGCTACACCTTC. The rearrangement links TRBV24-1 to TRBJ1-2; 9 bases are shared with TRBD1. With 10 bases clipped from V and 4 bases from J, the junction kept 6 bases outside the gene matches. The length of the CDR3 is 13 residues. CDR1 is KGHDR, CDR2 SFDVKD, per germline.